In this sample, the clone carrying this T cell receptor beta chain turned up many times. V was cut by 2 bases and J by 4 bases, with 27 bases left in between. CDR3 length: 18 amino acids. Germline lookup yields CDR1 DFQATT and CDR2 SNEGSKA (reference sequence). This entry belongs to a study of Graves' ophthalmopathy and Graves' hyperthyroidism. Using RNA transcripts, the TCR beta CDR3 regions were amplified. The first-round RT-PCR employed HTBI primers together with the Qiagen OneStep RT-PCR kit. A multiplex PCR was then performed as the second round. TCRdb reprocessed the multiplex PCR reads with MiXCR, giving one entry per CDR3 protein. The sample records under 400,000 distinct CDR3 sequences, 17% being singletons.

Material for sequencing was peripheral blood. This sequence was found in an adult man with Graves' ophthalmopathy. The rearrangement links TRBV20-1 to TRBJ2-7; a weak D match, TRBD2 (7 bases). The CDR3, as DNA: TGCAGTGCTAGATCGTATGGGGGGCCCGAGCGGGATTTATACGAGCAGTACTTC. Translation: CSARSYGGPERDLYEQYF.